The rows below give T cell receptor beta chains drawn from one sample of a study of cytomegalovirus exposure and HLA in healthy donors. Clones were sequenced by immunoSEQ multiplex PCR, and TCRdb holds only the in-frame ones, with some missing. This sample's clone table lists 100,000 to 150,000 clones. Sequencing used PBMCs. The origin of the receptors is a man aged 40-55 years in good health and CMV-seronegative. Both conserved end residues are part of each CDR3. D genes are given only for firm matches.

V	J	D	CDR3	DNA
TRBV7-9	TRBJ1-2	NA	CASSSRFEGGYTF	TGTGCCAGCAGCTCCCGATTTGAGGGCGGCTACACCTTC
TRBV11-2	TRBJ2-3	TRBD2	CASSLEGTSGILMDTQYF	TGTGCCAGCAGCTTAGAAGGGACTAGCGGGATCTTAATGGATACGCAGTATTTT
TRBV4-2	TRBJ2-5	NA	CASSQDTSDFLETQYF	TGTGCCAGCAGCCAAGATACCTCGGACTTCTTGGAGACCCAGTACTTC
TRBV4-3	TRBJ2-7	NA	CASSQVPGQSPYEQYF	TGCGCCAGCAGCCAAGTGCCCGGACAGTCCCCCTACGAGCAGTACTTC
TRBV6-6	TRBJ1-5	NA	CASNSRGGGSNQPQHF	TGTGCCAGCAACTCCCGTGGGGGGGGAAGCAATCAGCCCCAGCATTTT
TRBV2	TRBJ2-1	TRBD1	CASSARQGGWDEQFF	TGTGCCAGCAGTGCCCGACAGGGGGGGTGGGATGAGCAGTTCTTC
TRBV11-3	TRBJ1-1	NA	CASSLRGEAFF	TGTGCCAGCAGCTTAAGAGGTGAAGCTTTCTTT
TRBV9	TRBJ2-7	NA	CASSVTATYEQYF	TGTGCCAGCAGCGTGACTGCAACCTACGAGCAGTACTTC
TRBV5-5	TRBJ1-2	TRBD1	CASSFPTKQGAEYGYTF	TGTGCCAGCAGCTTCCCTACCAAACAGGGGGCAGAGTATGGCTACACCTTC
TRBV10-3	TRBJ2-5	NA	CAISESPGETQYF	TGTGCCATCAGTGAGTCTCCGGGGGAGACCCAGTACTTC
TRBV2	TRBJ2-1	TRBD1	CASIWTGAGNEQFF	TGTGCCAGCATATGGACAGGGGCCGGAAATGAGCAGTTCTTC
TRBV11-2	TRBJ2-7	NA	CASSLGADWTNFYEQYF	TGTGCCAGCAGCTTGGGAGCCGATTGGACCAACTTCTACGAGCAGTACTTC
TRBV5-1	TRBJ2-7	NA	CASSLGSVTYEQYF	TGCGCCAGCAGCTTGGGTAGCGTAACCTACGAGCAGTACTTC
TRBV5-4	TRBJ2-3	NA	CASSPGQGRYPDTQYF	TGTGCCAGCAGCCCCGGTCAGGGCCGATACCCAGATACGCAGTATTTT
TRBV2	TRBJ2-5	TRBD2	CASRAGTSGPQYF	TGTGCCAGCAGGGCCGGGACTAGCGGACCCCAGTACTTC
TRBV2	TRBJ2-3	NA	CASTQGGPYTDTQYF	TGTGCCAGCACCCAGGGGGGACCTTACACAGATACGCAGTATTTT
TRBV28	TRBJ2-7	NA	CASSFSSYEQYF	TGTGCCAGCAGTTTTAGCTCCTACGAGCAGTACTTC
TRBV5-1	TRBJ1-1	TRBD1	CASSFMTGSGTEAFF	TGCGCCAGCAGCTTCATGACAGGGTCGGGGACTGAAGCTTTCTTT